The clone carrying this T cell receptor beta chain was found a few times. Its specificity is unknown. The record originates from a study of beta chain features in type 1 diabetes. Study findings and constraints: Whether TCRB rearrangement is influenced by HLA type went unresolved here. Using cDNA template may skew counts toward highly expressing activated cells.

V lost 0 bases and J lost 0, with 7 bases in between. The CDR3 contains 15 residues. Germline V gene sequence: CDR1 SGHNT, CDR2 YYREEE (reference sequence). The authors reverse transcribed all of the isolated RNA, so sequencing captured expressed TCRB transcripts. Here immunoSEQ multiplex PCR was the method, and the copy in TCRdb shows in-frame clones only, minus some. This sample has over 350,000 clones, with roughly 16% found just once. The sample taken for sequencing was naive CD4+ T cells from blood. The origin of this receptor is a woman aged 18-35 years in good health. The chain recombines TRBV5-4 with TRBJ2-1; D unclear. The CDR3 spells CASSLEGGSYNEQFF. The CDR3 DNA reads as TGTGCCAGCAGCTTGGAAGGCGGCTCCTACAATGAGCAGTTCTTC.